One sample yielded the 13 T cell receptor beta chains listed below, sequenced in a study of OX40 agonist ivuxolimab in advanced cancers. Generated by immunoSEQ multiplex PCR, the TCRdb table keeps only in-frame clones and is missing some. The sample records some 20,000 clones, roughly 80% being singletons. The sample in question was CD4+ or CD8+ T cells sorted from blood, obtained in a trial of the OX40 agonist ivuxolimab. All receptors come from an adult with an advanced solid tumor such as melanoma, head and neck, liver or kidney cancer.

This chain uses TRBV5-1 with TRBJ1-2; 8 bases agree with TRBD1. The CDR3 is made up of 14 amino acids. Germline V gives CDR1 SGHRS, CDR2 YFSETQ. The V and J ends lost 3 bases and 8 bases, in that order; junction bases with no gene match: 9. The CDR3 loop reads CASSSTDRVKGYTF. Here the CDR3 DNA reads TGCGCCAGCAGCTCGACGGACAGGGTAAAGGGCTACACCTTC. Looking up the rest from reference TRBV5-1 and TRBJ1-2 gives the full variable domain: KAGVTQTPRYLIKTRGQQVTLSCSPISGHRSVSWYQQTPGQGLQFLFEYFSETQRNKGNFPGRFSGRQFSNSRSEMNVSTLELGDSALYLCASSSTDRVKGYTFGSGTRLTVV.

The gene calls are TRBV28 and TRBJ1-3, with D perhaps TRBD1 (6 bases). CDR3 size: 12 residues. The germline gives CDR1 MDHEN, CDR2 SYDVKM. V lost 5 bases to trimming and J lost 6 bases, with 8 bases between them. The CDR3 reads CASSTGLNTIYF. DNA for the CDR3: TGTGCCAGCAGTACAGGGTTAAACACCATATATTTT.

The chain recombines TRBV25-1 with TRBJ2-7, with D possibly called TRBD1 or TRBD2 (5 bases each). Germline CDR1 MGHDK, CDR2 SYGVNS. Trimming took 3 bases from V and 6 from J, leaving 6 bases between them. The CDR3 covers 11 residues. DNA of the CDR3: TGTGCCAGCAGTGAGGGACCCGAGCAGTACTTC. It codes for CASSEGPEQYF.

For the CDR3, the DNA is TGTGCCAGCAGTTACGACCGGTTAAAACTGTTTTTT. The encoded protein is CASSYDRLKLFF. The chain uses TRBV6-6 and TRBJ1-4; no clear D. Germline-derived CDR1 and CDR2 are MNHNY and SVGAGI (reference sequence). V was shortened by 2 bases and J by 10 bases, with 8 bases between the two germline ends. This CDR3 comprises 12 residues.

This sequence joins TRBV5-1 and TRBJ2-7; 7 nucleotides agree with TRBD1. The germline CDR1 and CDR2 sequences are SGHRS and YFSETQ. With V trimmed by 4 bases and J by 10 bases, 8 bases remained unmatched. The CDR3 is 12 amino acids. CDR3 residues: CASSPRTGEQYF. CDR3 nucleotide sequence: TGCGCCAGCAGCCCCAGGACAGGCGAACAGTACTTC.

The chain has TRBV7-9 and TRBJ1-1; maybe TRBD1 (6 bases). The germline gives CDR1 SEHNR, CDR2 FQNEAQ (reference sequence). Trimming pared 5 bases from V and 1 base from J, leaving 17 bases between. The CDR3 loop spans 16 amino acids. The CDR3 DNA is TGTGCCAGCAGCCCCCGGGGGGGCATGGGGAACACTGAAGCTTTCTTT. Translated, it gives CASSPRGGMGNTEAFF.

The chain is built from TRBV5-4 and TRBJ2-1; 7 bases map to TRBD2. Trimming removed 4 bases from V and 5 bases from J; junction bases left unmatched: 9. The CDR3 consists of 15 residues. CDR1 and CDR2 (germline): SGHNT, YYREEE (reference sequence). This CDR3 is CASSLSSGPHNEQFF. The CDR3 DNA follows: TGTGCCAGCAGCCTGTCTAGCGGTCCACACAATGAGCAGTTCTTC.

The chain links TRBV10-2 to TRBJ1-6; a possible D gene is TRBD1 (5 bases). Germline V gene data show CDR1 as WSHSY and CDR2 as SAAADI. V lost 5 bases and J 7 bases, leaving 21 bases between the germline ends. There are 17 residues in the CDR3. CDR3 in DNA: TGCGCCAGCAGTTCCCTTCCGGAACAGGTCCTAAATTCACCCCTCCACTTT. This codes for CASSSLPEQVLNSPLHF.

V is TRBV25-1 and J is TRBJ1-4; TRBD1 aligns across 7 bases. This CDR3 comprises 15 residues. From germline, CDR1 is MGHDK and CDR2 SYGVNS. The junction had 3 bases not matched to a gene; V was cut back by 2 bases and J by 3 bases. The DNA of the CDR3 is TGTGCCAGCAGTGAAGGGACAGTATCTAATGAAAAACTGTTTTTT. Encoded protein: CASSEGTVSNEKLFF.

The rearrangement links TRBV5-1 to TRBJ2-7; D uncertain. This CDR3 region has 14 residues. Trimming removed 0 bases at V and 6 bases at J, with 13 bases between. Germline V CDR1 and CDR2: SGHRS, YFSETQ. CDR3 DNA sequence: TGCGCCAGCAGCTTGGGAGAATCCCCTAGCGAGCAGTACTTC. Its translation: CASSLGESPSEQYF. Full variable domain (remainder filled in from reference TRBV5-1 and TRBJ2-7): KAGVTQTPRYLIKTRGQQVTLSCSPISGHRSVSWYQQTPGQGLQFLFEYFSETQRNKGNFPGRFSGRQFSNSRSEMNVSTLELGDSALYLCASSLGESPSEQYFGPGTRLTVT.

The chain recombines TRBV19 with TRBJ1-2, with D perhaps matching TRBD1 (6 bases). CDR3 length: 14 residues. Germline CDR1 and CDR2: LNHDA and SQIVND (reference sequence). V was trimmed by 4 bases and J by 8 bases, leaving 17 bases between them. CDR3: CASSTPGETRGYTF. The CDR3 DNA follows: TGTGCCAGTAGTACCCCAGGGGAAACAAGAGGCTACACCTTC.

The chain has TRBV5-1 and TRBJ2-5; D is ambiguous. Germline V gene lookup returns CDR1 SGHRS and CDR2 YFSETQ. CDR3 size: 13 residues. V shed 3 bases and J shed 5 bases, with 11 bases lying between them. The CDR3 nucleotides read TGCGCCAGCAGCTCGAACGGTGCGGAGACCCAGTACTTC. It specifies CASSSNGAETQYF. The variable domain in full, completed from reference TRBV5-1 and TRBJ2-5, reads KAGVTQTPRYLIKTRGQQVTLSCSPISGHRSVSWYQQTPGQGLQFLFEYFSETQRNKGNFPGRFSGRQFSNSRSEMNVSTLELGDSALYLCASSSNGAETQYFGPGTRLLVL.

V is TRBV6-4 and J is TRBJ2-1; D gene ambiguous. The CDR3 runs 15 residues. Germline loops: CDR1 MRHNA, CDR2 SNTAGT. V was cut by 0 bases and J by 2 bases, with 8 bases left in between. The CDR3 protein is CASSDSPVPYNEQFF. In DNA, the CDR3 is TGTGCCAGCAGTGACTCACCGGTTCCCTACAATGAGCAGTTCTTC.